This entry lists 23 T cell receptor beta chains sequenced from one sample in a study of long-term antiretroviral therapy in people with HIV. Version v3.0 of the immunoSEQ assay ran at survey level. The method was immunoSEQ multiplex PCR; TCRdb's version includes in-frame clones alone and lacks a portion of them. Here the sample spans roughly 20,000 clones, less than 95% being singletons. The sequences come from unsorted PBMCs, collected about 4.6 years before starting antiretroviral therapy. All receptors come from a young woman with HIV.

The chain has TRBV5-1 and TRBJ1-3; D possibly corresponds to TRBD1 (5 bases). Per germline, CDR1 SGHRS and CDR2 YFSETQ. Trimming removed 7 bases from V and 0 bases from J, with 14 bases in between. This CDR3 is built from 15 residues. The CDR3 region is CASAPDRVSGNTIYF. The CDR3 DNA reads TGCGCCAGCGCCCCTGACAGAGTCTCTGGAAACACCATATATTTT. Complete variable domain (other parts from reference TRBV5-1 and TRBJ1-3): KAGVTQTPRYLIKTRGQQVTLSCSPISGHRSVSWYQQTPGQGLQFLFEYFSETQRNKGNFPGRFSGRQFSNSRSEMNVSTLELGDSALYLCASAPDRVSGNTIYFGEGSWLTVV.

The V call is TRBV9, the J call TRBJ1-2; D uncertain. CDR1 and CDR2 from the germline V gene are SGDLS and YYNGEE. V was pared by 0 bases and J by 0 bases, with 15 bases between. The CDR3 covers 17 residues. As DNA, the CDR3 is TGTGCCAGCAGCGTAGGTTCCCCCTCGTTAGCTAACTATGGCTACACCTTC. It specifies CASSVGSPSLANYGYTF.

As to this clone: An end of the junction differs from the germline gene, which may be a read error. The V gene is TRBV19, the J gene TRBJ2-7; the D gene could be TRBD1 or TRBD2 (5 bases each). Germline V gene lookup returns CDR1 LNHDA and CDR2 SQIVND (reference sequence). The CDR3 totals 17 residues. The CDR3 coding sequence is TGTGCCAGCAGTAGACTTCTGACGGAAGGGGACCACTCTAGTCAGTACTTC. Translated: CASSRLLTEGDHSSQYF.

The J gene is TRBJ1-2, the V gene TRBV5-8, with 9 positions matching TRBD1. J lost 4 bases, V lost 4 bases, and 8 bases had no gene match. The germline V gene encodes CDR1 SGHTS and CDR2 YDEGEE. The CDR3 runs 15 residues. CDR3 amino acids: CASSIGQGPSYGYTF. As DNA, the CDR3 is TGTGCCAGCAGCATAGGACAGGGGCCTTCCTATGGCTACACCTTC.

The V call is TRBV27, the J call TRBJ1-5; TRBD1 matches 7 bases. V shed 5 bases, J shed 3 bases, and the junction held 10 bases outside the gene matches. Looked up from germline, CDR1 is MNHEY and CDR2 is SMNVEV (reference sequence). There are 16 residues in the CDR3. The CDR3 nucleotides are TGTGCCAGCAGTCCAACAAGGGACAGCTACAATCAGCCCCAGCATTTT. It codes for CASSPTRDSYNQPQHF.

The chain combines TRBV2 with TRBJ1-5; D remains ambiguous. This CDR3 comprises 14 residues. Germline loops: CDR1 SNHLY, CDR2 FYNNEI. V shed 5 bases and J shed 0 bases, with 8 bases lying between them. CDR3 amino acids: CASSSVDSNQPQHF. The CDR3 DNA is TGTGCCAGCAGTTCCGTGGATAGCAATCAGCCCCAGCATTTT.

The chain has TRBV7-9 and TRBJ2-7, with a tentative D call TRBD2 (6 bases). The CDR3 loop spans 15 amino acids. The ends were cut back, 3 bases at V and 2 bases at J, with 14 bases in the middle. CDR1 SEHNR and CDR2 FQNEAQ come from the germline V gene (reference sequence). This CDR3 reads CASSFGAGRTYEQYF. CDR3 DNA: TGTGCCAGCAGCTTCGGGGCGGGGCGTACCTACGAGCAGTACTTC.

This chain connects TRBV19 to TRBJ1-4; TRBD1 is a possible D gene (6 bases). CDR1 and CDR2 (germline): LNHDA, SQIVND (reference sequence). The CDR3 is made up of 18 amino acids. V dropped 3 bases and J dropped 5 bases, with 22 bases sitting between them. CDR3 residues: CASSMTMTGSVKNEKLFF. The CDR3 DNA reads TGTGCCAGTAGTATGACCATGACAGGTTCGGTGAAGAATGAAAAACTGTTTTTT.

The J gene is TRBJ2-4, the V gene TRBV6-6; tentatively, D is TRBD2 (6 bases). The germline V and J ends were trimmed by 6 bases and 5 bases, with 11 bases remaining between them. The germline CDR1 and CDR2 sequences are MNHNY and SVGAGI (reference sequence). The length of the CDR3 is 13 residues. The CDR3 here is CASSPGTENIQYF. The CDR3 DNA is TGTGCCAGCAGCCCCGGGACTGAAAACATTCAGTACTTC.

The rearrangement links TRBV6-1 to TRBJ1-3, with D unclear. Between the trimmed V and J ends, which lost 1 base and 0 bases, there was a span of 10 bases. The V gene's germline CDR1 is MNHNS and CDR2 SASEGT. The CDR3 loop spans 16 amino acids. The CDR3 protein is CASSEEEGGSGNTIYF. The CDR3, as DNA: TGTGCCAGCAGTGAAGAGGAGGGAGGCTCTGGAAACACCATATATTTT.

This chain joins TRBV30 and TRBJ1-3; a weak D match, TRBD1 (5 bases). The CDR3 has 14 residues. V lost 2 bases and J lost 0, with 8 bases in between. Germline V CDR1 and CDR2: GTSNPN, SVGIG (reference sequence). The CDR3 nucleotides are TGTGCCTGGAGTCCTGGGACCTCTGGAAACACCATATATTTT. Its translation: CAWSPGTSGNTIYF. Together with reference TRBV30 and TRBJ1-3, the CDR3 gives the full variable domain: SQTIHQWPATLVQPVGSPLSLECTVEGTSNPNLYWYRQAAGRGLQLLFYSVGIGQISSEVPQNLSASRPQDRQFILSSKKLLLSDSGFYLCAWSPGTSGNTIYFGEGSWLTVV.

This chain uses TRBV9 with TRBJ2-2; TRBD2 might be the D (5 bases). The germline V and J ends were trimmed by 1 base and 3 bases, with 13 bases remaining between them. The CDR3 extends over 16 amino acids. The germline V gene encodes CDR1 SGDLS and CDR2 YYNGEE. The CDR3 DNA sequence: TGTGCCAGCAGCGTAAACCGAGACTACCACACCGGGGAGCTGTTTTTT. Residues: CASSVNRDYHTGELFF.

The rearrangement links TRBV19 to TRBJ1-2; 7 positions agree with TRBD1. This CDR3 region has 16 residues. Germline-derived CDR1 and CDR2 are LNHDA and SQIVND (reference sequence). V shed 6 bases, J shed 6 bases, and the junction held 16 bases outside the gene matches. CDR3 protein: CASSLNLISGGDGYTF. The CDR3 region has the DNA TGTGCCAGTAGCTTAAATCTAATCTCAGGGGGTGATGGCTACACCTTC. The full variable domain, in which reference TRBV19 and TRBJ1-2 provide the parts outside the CDR3, is DGGITQSPKYLFRKEGQNVTLSCEQNLNHDAMYWYRQDPGQGLRLIYYSQIVNDFQKGDIAEGYSVSREKKESFPLTVTSAQKNPTAFYLCASSLNLISGGDGYTFGSGTRLTVV.

V gene TRBV5-1 combines with J gene TRBJ2-1; D not certain. Germline V gives CDR1 SGHRS, CDR2 YFSETQ. The CDR3 length is 17 residues. Trimming removed 5 bases from V and 0 bases from J, with 18 bases in between. CDR3 nucleotide sequence: TGCGCCAGCAGAGTCGAAAGACTCATAAGCTCCTACAATGAGCAGTTCTTC. This sequence encodes CASRVERLISSYNEQFF.

The J gene is TRBJ1-6, the V gene TRBV10-3, with 8 bases aligning to TRBD1. In germline, CDR1 is ENHRY, CDR2 SYGVKD. CDR3 length: 12 amino acids. V gave up 10 bases and J gave up 8 bases; unmatched junction bases: 4. The CDR3 nucleotides are TGTGCCAGCGGACAGGGCGATTCACCCCTCCACTTT. Its translation: CASGQGDSPLHF.

In its sample, this clone was seen a few times. CDR3 region: CASSLFTRPGQGENEQYF. Here the CDR3 DNA reads TGCGCCAGCAGCTTATTTACGCGGCCGGGACAGGGGGAGAACGAGCAGTACTTC. The chain joins TRBV5-1 to TRBJ2-7; 11 bases fit TRBD1. Per germline, CDR1 SGHRS and CDR2 YFSETQ. This CDR3 has 18 amino acids. V was clipped by 2 bases and J by 5 bases; unmatched bases: 15.

This clone was seen once. Here the CDR3 DNA reads TGTGCCAGCAGTGACTCGAATCAGGGGGCGGGTGAAGCTTTCTTT. It is translated as CASSDSNQGAGEAFF. The rearrangement links TRBV6-4 to TRBJ1-1; TRBD1 matches at 8 bases. From germline, CDR1 is MRHNA and CDR2 SNTAGT. J gave up 7 bases and V 0 bases, and 7 bases lay outside the gene matches. This CDR3 comprises 15 residues.

This chain connects TRBV27 to TRBJ1-6, with TRBD1 matching over 9 bases. The V segment lost 2 bases and the J segment 5 bases; nucleotides outside the gene matches: 7. The CDR3 totals 17 residues. The germline gives CDR1 MNHEY, CDR2 SMNVEV (reference sequence). CDR3 in amino acids: CASSLRQGGNDNSPLHF. CDR3 sequence (DNA): TGTGCCAGCAGTTTAAGACAGGGGGGGAACGATAATTCACCCCTCCACTTT.

This chain connects TRBV7-9 to TRBJ2-1; 12 nucleotides line up with TRBD1. The V segment lost 5 bases and the J segment 5 bases; nucleotides outside the gene matches: 4. The CDR3 has 15 residues. The germline V gene has CDR1 SEHNR and CDR2 FQNEAQ (reference sequence). Written as DNA, the CDR3 is TGTGCCAGCAGCGTAGGGACAGGGGGCCACAATGAGCAGTTCTTC. Protein sequence: CASSVGTGGHNEQFF.

The rearrangement uses TRBV7-9 and TRBJ1-4; no firm D call. Between the trimmed V and J ends, which lost 7 bases and 0 bases, there was a span of 12 bases. Germline CDR1 SEHNR, CDR2 FQNEAQ (reference sequence). This CDR3 has 15 amino acids. DNA of the CDR3: TGTGCCAGCACCATTAAACGCGCAACTAATGAAAAACTGTTTTTT. This codes for CASTIKRATNEKLFF.

The chain uses TRBV23-1 and TRBJ2-7; D is tentatively TRBD1 or TRBD2 (5 bases each). TRBV23-1 is sorted into the ORF group, with uncertain function. Trimming removed 2 bases from V and 0 bases from J, with 11 bases in between. The CDR3 is 15 residues long. CDR3 bases: TGCGCCAGCAGTCAACCCCCGGGGCCCTCCTACGAGCAGTACTTC. This encodes CASSQPPGPSYEQYF.

This rearrangement joins TRBV6-4 to TRBJ2-3; no reliable D call. The ends were cut back, 5 bases at V and 2 bases at J, with 20 bases in the middle. Germline CDR1 is MRHNA and CDR2 is SNTAGT. This CDR3 spans 17 amino acids. The DNA of the CDR3 is TGTGCCAGCAGTCTCGGCCCGGCAGCGTCGAACACAGATACGCAGTATTTT. Protein: CASSLGPAASNTDTQYF.

The chain joins TRBV25-1 to TRBJ1-3; weak D call: TRBD1 (6 bases). CDR3 length: 14 amino acids. Trimming pared 2 bases from V and 4 bases from J, leaving 9 bases between. Germline lookup yields CDR1 MGHDK and CDR2 SYGVNS. CDR3 region: CASSETGLGNTIYF. For the CDR3, the DNA is TGTGCCAGCAGTGAAACAGGGTTAGGAAACACCATATATTTT.